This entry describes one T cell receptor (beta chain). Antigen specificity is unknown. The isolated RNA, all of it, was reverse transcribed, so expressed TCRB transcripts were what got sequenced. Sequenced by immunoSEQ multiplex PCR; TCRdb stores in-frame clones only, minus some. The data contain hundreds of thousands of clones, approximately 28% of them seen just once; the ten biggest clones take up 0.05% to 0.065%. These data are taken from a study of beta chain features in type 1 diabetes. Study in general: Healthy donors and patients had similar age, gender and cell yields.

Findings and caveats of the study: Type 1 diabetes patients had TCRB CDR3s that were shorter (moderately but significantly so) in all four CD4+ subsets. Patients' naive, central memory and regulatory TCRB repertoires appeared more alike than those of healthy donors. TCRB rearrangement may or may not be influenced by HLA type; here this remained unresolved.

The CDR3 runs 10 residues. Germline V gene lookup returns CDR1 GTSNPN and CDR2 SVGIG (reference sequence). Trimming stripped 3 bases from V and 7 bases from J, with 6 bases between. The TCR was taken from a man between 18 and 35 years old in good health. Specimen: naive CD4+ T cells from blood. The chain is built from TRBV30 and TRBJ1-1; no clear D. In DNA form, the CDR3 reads TGTGCCTGGAGAGAGATTGAAGCTTTCTTT. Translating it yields CAWREIEAFF.